One T cell receptor beta chain is described in this entry. The data stem from a study of blood T cell repertoires in COVID-19. Study as a whole: COVID-19 samples from acute and convalescent phases originated in the United States, Italy and Spain.

The CDR3 runs 13 residues. Germline lookup yields CDR1 MNHEY and CDR2 SMNVEV (reference sequence). The V segment lost 6 bases and the J segment 9 bases; nucleotides outside the gene matches: 5. Profiling relied on immunoSEQ multiplex PCR, and the TCRdb table lists in-frame clones only, not all of them. The sample has 55,000 to 70,000 clones; 85% to 90% are singletons. The clonotype comes from a man aged 45-60 years with acute or convalescent COVID-19. The chain links TRBV27 to TRBJ1-6, with 7 bases matching TRBD1. Sequencing was carried out using peripheral blood. The CDR3 spells CASRTTGVSPLHF. CDR3 DNA sequence: TGTGCCAGCAGGACCACAGGGGTTTCACCCCTCCACTTT.